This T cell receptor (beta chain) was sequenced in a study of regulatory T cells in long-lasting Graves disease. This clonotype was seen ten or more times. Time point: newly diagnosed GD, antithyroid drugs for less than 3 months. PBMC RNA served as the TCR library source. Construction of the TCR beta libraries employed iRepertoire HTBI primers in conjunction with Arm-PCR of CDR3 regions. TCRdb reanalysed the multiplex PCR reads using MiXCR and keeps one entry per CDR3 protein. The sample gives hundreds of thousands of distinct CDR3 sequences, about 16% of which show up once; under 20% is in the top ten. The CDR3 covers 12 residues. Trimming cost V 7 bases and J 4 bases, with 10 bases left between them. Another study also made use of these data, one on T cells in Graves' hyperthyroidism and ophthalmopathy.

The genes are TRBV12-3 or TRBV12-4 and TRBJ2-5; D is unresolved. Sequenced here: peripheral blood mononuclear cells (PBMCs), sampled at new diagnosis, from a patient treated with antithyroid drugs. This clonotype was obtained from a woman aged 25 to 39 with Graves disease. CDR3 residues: CASTYLGETQYF. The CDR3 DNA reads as TGTGCCAGCACTTACCTGGGAGAGACCCAGTACTTC.